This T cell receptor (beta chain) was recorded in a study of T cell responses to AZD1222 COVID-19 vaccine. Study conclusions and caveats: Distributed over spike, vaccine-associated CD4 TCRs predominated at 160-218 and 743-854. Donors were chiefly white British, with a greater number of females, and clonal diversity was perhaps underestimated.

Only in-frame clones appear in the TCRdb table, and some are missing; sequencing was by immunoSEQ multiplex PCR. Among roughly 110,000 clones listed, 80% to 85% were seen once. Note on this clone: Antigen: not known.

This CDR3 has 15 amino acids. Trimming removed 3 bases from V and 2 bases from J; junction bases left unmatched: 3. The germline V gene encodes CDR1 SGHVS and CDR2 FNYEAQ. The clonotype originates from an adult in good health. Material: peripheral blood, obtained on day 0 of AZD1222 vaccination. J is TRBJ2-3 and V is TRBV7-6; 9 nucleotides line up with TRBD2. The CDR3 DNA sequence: TGTGCCAGCAGCTTGATAGCGGGGGACACAGATACGCAGTATTTT. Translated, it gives CASSLIAGDTDTQYF. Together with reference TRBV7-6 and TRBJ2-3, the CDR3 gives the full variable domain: GAGVSQSPRYKVTKRGQDVALRCDPISGHVSLYWYRQALGQGPEFLTYFNYEAQQDKSGLPNDRFSAERPEGSISTLTIQRTEQRDSAMYRCASSLIAGDTDTQYFGPGTRLTVL.